Listed below are T cell receptor beta chains from one sample, sequenced in a study of blood T cells in healthy people across ages. TCRdb redid the calling of the 5' RACE reads with MiXCR, one entry per CDR3 protein. The sample lists some 320,000 distinct CDR3 sequences, roughly 26% seen once, with 29% in the top ten. The sequenced sample was blood. Receptors were obtained from a woman in her 70s in good health. CDR3s include the opening cysteine and the closing phenylalanine or tryptophan. Fields, in order: J gene, V gene, D gene, clone size, CDR3 protein, CDR3 DNA. The D gene is left open where the match is weak. Clone size, where shown, is once, few, many, or a class for clones that have expanded.

j_gene: TRBJ1-5; v_gene: TRBV10-3; d_gene: NA; abundance: NA; CDR3aa: CAIRDMEDQPQHF; CDR3nt: TGTGCCATCAGGGACATGGAAGATCAGCCCCAGCATTTT
j_gene: TRBJ1-2; v_gene: TRBV3-1; d_gene: NA; abundance: NA; CDR3aa: CASSQDPFSPTNYGYTF; CDR3nt: TGTGCCAGCAGCCAAGACCCTTTTTCCCCGACTAACTATGGCTACACCTTC
j_gene: TRBJ1-5; v_gene: TRBV19; d_gene: NA; abundance: NA; CDR3aa: CASSATGGDNQPRHF; CDR3nt: TGTGCCAGTAGCGCGACAGGTGGGGACAATCAGCCCCGGCATTTT
j_gene: TRBJ2-5; v_gene: TRBV9; d_gene: NA; abundance: NA; CDR3aa: CASSVGVQETQYF; CDR3nt: TGTGCCAGCAGCGTAGGGGTCCAAGAGACCCAGTACTTC
j_gene: TRBJ2-1; v_gene: TRBV12-3/TRBV12-4; d_gene: TRBD2; abundance: NA; CDR3aa: CASSLTGTRHNEQFF; CDR3nt: TGTGCCAGCAGTCTGACCGGGACTAGACACAATGAGCAGTTCTTC
j_gene: TRBJ2-3; v_gene: TRBV5-1; d_gene: NA; abundance: NA; CDR3aa: CASSLAGYLNLDTQYF; CDR3nt: TGCGCCAGCAGCTTGGCGGGGTACTTGAATTTGGATACGCAGTATTTT
j_gene: TRBJ1-2; v_gene: TRBV18; d_gene: NA; abundance: NA; CDR3aa: CASSPPRERPNYGYTF; CDR3nt: TGTGCCAGCTCACCTCCTCGTGAACGACCCAACTATGGCTACACCTTC
j_gene: TRBJ2-2; v_gene: TRBV7-3; d_gene: NA; abundance: few; CDR3aa: CASSSYTGELFF; CDR3nt: TGTGCCAGCAGCTCCTACACCGGGGAGCTGTTTTTT
j_gene: TRBJ2-1; v_gene: TRBV19; d_gene: NA; abundance: NA; CDR3aa: CASSIWQQGLGEQFF; CDR3nt: TGTGCCAGTAGTATTTGGCAGCAGGGTCTGGGTGAGCAGTTCTTC
j_gene: TRBJ2-1; v_gene: TRBV4-3; d_gene: NA; abundance: NA; CDR3aa: CASSQTGTLYNEQFF; CDR3nt: TGCGCCAGCAGCCAGACTGGGACCTTGTACAATGAGCAGTTCTTC
j_gene: TRBJ1-5; v_gene: TRBV28; d_gene: NA; abundance: many; CDR3aa: CASSSPGRISNQPQHF; CDR3nt: TGTGCCAGCAGTTCACCGGGACGGATTAGCAATCAGCCCCAGCATTTT
j_gene: TRBJ1-2; v_gene: TRBV28; d_gene: TRBD1; abundance: few; CDR3aa: CACNIQGIYGYTF; CDR3nt: TGTGCCTGCAATATACAGGGGATCTATGGCTACACCTTC
j_gene: TRBJ2-5; v_gene: TRBV7-6; d_gene: TRBD1; abundance: NA; CDR3aa: CASSDNRRTGEETQYF; CDR3nt: TGTGCCAGCAGCGATAACCGGCGGACAGGGGAAGAGACCCAGTACTTC
j_gene: TRBJ2-5; v_gene: TRBV29-1; d_gene: NA; abundance: many; CDR3aa: CSVGGGVEETQYF; CDR3nt: TGCAGCGTTGGAGGGGGGGTGGAAGAGACCCAGTACTTC
j_gene: TRBJ2-2; v_gene: TRBV2; d_gene: TRBD2; abundance: NA; CDR3aa: CASNRLAAGELFF; CDR3nt: TGTGCCAGCAATCGACTAGCGGCCGGGGAGCTGTTTTTT
j_gene: TRBJ2-7; v_gene: TRBV20-1; d_gene: TRBD2; abundance: few; CDR3aa: CSADIGLAGGYEQYF; CDR3nt: TGCAGTGCAGATATCGGACTAGCGGGAGGCTACGAGCAGTACTTC
j_gene: TRBJ2-3; v_gene: TRBV7-9; d_gene: NA; abundance: NA; CDR3aa: CASATVRQTDTQYF; CDR3nt: TGTGCCAGCGCTACCGTACGCCAAACAGATACGCAGTATTTT
j_gene: TRBJ2-1; v_gene: TRBV20-1; d_gene: NA; abundance: NA; CDR3aa: CSAGNNEQFF; CDR3nt: TGCAGTGCTGGGAACAATGAGCAGTTCTTC
j_gene: TRBJ2-2; v_gene: TRBV29-1; d_gene: NA; abundance: NA; CDR3aa: CSVGMVDGANTGELFF; CDR3nt: TGCAGCGTTGGAATGGTGGACGGCGCGAACACCGGGGAGCTGTTTTTT
j_gene: TRBJ2-7; v_gene: TRBV20-1; d_gene: TRBD1; abundance: NA; CDR3aa: CSAQGASIYEQYF; CDR3nt: TGCAGTGCTCAGGGGGCTAGCATTTACGAGCAGTACTTC
j_gene: TRBJ2-3; v_gene: TRBV28; d_gene: TRBD1; abundance: many; CDR3aa: CASSQGTVSTDTQYF; CDR3nt: TGTGCCAGCAGTCAGGGGACAGTTAGCACAGATACGCAGTATTTT
j_gene: TRBJ2-1; v_gene: TRBV5-6; d_gene: NA; abundance: NA; CDR3aa: CTSSLGYGEQFF; CDR3nt: TGTACCAGCAGCTTGGGATATGGTGAGCAGTTCTTC
j_gene: TRBJ2-5; v_gene: TRBV18; d_gene: NA; abundance: NA; CDR3aa: CASSPGLEETQYF; CDR3nt: TGTGCCAGCTCACCAGGGCTCGAGGAGACCCAGTACTTC
j_gene: TRBJ1-6; v_gene: TRBV5-1; d_gene: TRBD1; abundance: NA; CDR3aa: CASSPETGEGTPLHF; CDR3nt: TGCGCCAGCAGCCCCGAGACAGGGGAAGGGACACCCCTCCACTTT
j_gene: TRBJ2-7; v_gene: TRBV5-1; d_gene: NA; abundance: NA; CDR3aa: CASSFGTATGPRYEQYF; CDR3nt: TGCGCCAGCAGCTTCGGGACGGCCACCGGACCGAGGTACGAGCAGTACTTC
j_gene: TRBJ1-1; v_gene: TRBV10-3; d_gene: NA; abundance: NA; CDR3aa: CAISPTSMRANTEAFF; CDR3nt: TGTGCCATCAGTCCTACGAGTATGAGGGCCAACACTGAAGCTTTCTTT
j_gene: TRBJ2-1; v_gene: TRBV5-4; d_gene: TRBD2; abundance: NA; CDR3aa: CASSQTSGGYNEQFF; CDR3nt: TGTGCCAGCAGCCAGACTAGCGGGGGATACAATGAGCAGTTCTTC
j_gene: TRBJ2-5; v_gene: TRBV7-9; d_gene: TRBD1; abundance: few; CDR3aa: CASSLALGQGKTQYF; CDR3nt: TGTGCCAGCAGCTTAGCGCTCGGACAGGGCAAGACCCAGTACTTC
j_gene: TRBJ2-1; v_gene: TRBV7-2; d_gene: NA; abundance: many; CDR3aa: CASSLVGAAVNEQFF; CDR3nt: TGTGCCAGCAGCTTGGTCGGCGCGGCCGTCAATGAGCAGTTCTTC
j_gene: TRBJ2-3; v_gene: TRBV11-1; d_gene: TRBD2; abundance: NA; CDR3aa: CASSLTSGKADTQYF; CDR3nt: TGTGCCAGCAGCTTGACTAGCGGGAAGGCAGATACGCAGTATTTT
j_gene: TRBJ2-1; v_gene: TRBV20-1; d_gene: TRBD2; abundance: NA; CDR3aa: CSAPGGLAGVRSHNEQFF; CDR3nt: TGCAGTGCCCCTGGGGGACTAGCGGGAGTAAGGTCCCACAATGAGCAGTTCTTC
j_gene: TRBJ2-5; v_gene: TRBV20-1; d_gene: TRBD2; abundance: NA; CDR3aa: CSAPGTSSRETQYF; CDR3nt: TGCAGTGCTCCCGGGACTAGTTCTCGAGAGACCCAGTACTTC
j_gene: TRBJ2-3; v_gene: TRBV20-1; d_gene: NA; abundance: few; CDR3aa: CSAADSQTTTDTQYF; CDR3nt: TGCAGTGCGGCGGACTCACAAACAACCACAGATACGCAGTATTTT
j_gene: TRBJ1-1; v_gene: TRBV5-1; d_gene: NA; abundance: NA; CDR3aa: CASSLRQETEAFF; CDR3nt: TGCGCCAGCAGCTTGCGGCAGGAAACTGAAGCTTTCTTT
j_gene: TRBJ2-1; v_gene: TRBV2; d_gene: TRBD1; abundance: NA; CDR3aa: CASSERDRGSYNEQFF; CDR3nt: TGTGCCAGCAGTGAAAGGGACAGGGGGTCCTACAATGAGCAGTTCTTC
j_gene: TRBJ1-1; v_gene: TRBV12-3/TRBV12-4; d_gene: NA; abundance: many; CDR3aa: CASSYGAGGTEAFF; CDR3nt: TGTGCCAGCAGTTATGGGGCGGGGGGCACTGAAGCTTTCTTT
j_gene: TRBJ1-2; v_gene: TRBV18; d_gene: NA; abundance: few; CDR3aa: CVSSQTGRTYGYTF; CDR3nt: TGTGTCAGCTCACAAACGGGACGGACCTATGGCTACACCTTC
j_gene: TRBJ2-6; v_gene: TRBV12-3/TRBV12-4; d_gene: NA; abundance: NA; CDR3aa: CATGLGSGANVLTF; CDR3nt: TGTGCCACAGGACTTGGCTCTGGGGCCAACGTCCTGACTTTC
j_gene: TRBJ1-6; v_gene: TRBV18; d_gene: NA; abundance: few; CDR3aa: CASSPDYNSPLHF; CDR3nt: TGTGCCAGCTCACCGGACTATAATTCACCCCTCCACTTT
j_gene: TRBJ2-5; v_gene: TRBV14; d_gene: TRBD2; abundance: NA; CDR3aa: CASSQSRSSGIETQYF; CDR3nt: TGTGCCAGCAGCCAATCCCGCTCTAGCGGGATAGAGACCCAGTACTTC
j_gene: TRBJ1-1; v_gene: TRBV4-2; d_gene: NA; abundance: NA; CDR3aa: CASNQNVWENTEAFF; CDR3nt: TGTGCCAGCAACCAGAACGTCTGGGAGAACACTGAAGCTTTCTTT
j_gene: TRBJ1-2; v_gene: TRBV28; d_gene: NA; abundance: NA; CDR3aa: CASSLWQNYGYTF; CDR3nt: TGTGCCAGCAGTTTGTGGCAGAACTATGGCTACACCTTC